Following are 18 T cell receptor beta chains from one sample sequenced in a study of shared clonotypes between healthy human individuals. Measured with immunoSEQ multiplex PCR; TCRdb has only the in-frame clones, and not every one. Seen here are approximately 1.5 million clones, approximately 98% observed once, and the top ten hold around 0.47%. The source material was naive CD4+ T cells sorted from blood. Subset denoted: CD45RA+ positively selected. The receptors stem from a man aged 30 to 45 in good health.

V and J are TRBV30 and TRBJ2-7, with 11 positions matching TRBD2. The CDR3 covers 18 residues. J gave up 3 bases and V 0 bases, and 13 bases lay outside the gene matches. From germline, CDR1 is GTSNPN and CDR2 SVGIG (reference sequence). For the CDR3, the DNA is TGTGCCTGGAGTGTACAGGATCTAGCGGGGGGCCTCATCTACGAGCAGTACTTC. Translated, it gives CAWSVQDLAGGLIYEQYF. Combining the CDR3 with reference TRBV30 and TRBJ2-7 gives the whole variable domain SQTIHQWPATLVQPVGSPLSLECTVEGTSNPNLYWYRQAAGRGLQLLFYSVGIGQISSEVPQNLSASRPQDRQFILSSKKLLLSDSGFYLCAWSVQDLAGGLIYEQYFGPGTRLTVT.

The genes are TRBV2 and TRBJ1-2; D gene ambiguous. The CDR3 spans 13 residues. Per the germline V gene, CDR1 is SNHLY and CDR2 is FYNNEI. Between the trimmed V and J ends, which lost 6 bases and 0 bases, there was a span of 8 bases. CDR3 sequence reads: CASSVETNYGYTF. The CDR3 bases are TGTGCCAGCAGCGTAGAGACTAACTATGGCTACACCTTC.

This clone occurred once. In DNA, the CDR3 is TGCGCCAGCAGCTCCCGGACAGGGAACTCCTACAATGAGCAGTTCTTC. It encodes CASSSRTGNSYNEQFF. The chain couples TRBV5-1 to TRBJ2-1; 8 bases are shared with TRBD1. Trimming removed 3 bases from V and 0 bases from J; junction bases left unmatched: 5. The CDR3 extends over 16 amino acids. Germline CDR1 and CDR2: SGHRS and YFSETQ. The variable domain in full, completed from reference TRBV5-1 and TRBJ2-1, reads KAGVTQTPRYLIKTRGQQVTLSCSPISGHRSVSWYQQTPGQGLQFLFEYFSETQRNKGNFPGRFSGRQFSNSRSEMNVSTLELGDSALYLCASSSRTGNSYNEQFFGPGTRLTVL.

The rearrangement links TRBV7-3 to TRBJ2-2; D gene unclear. The germline V gene encodes CDR1 SGHTA and CDR2 FQGTGA. This CDR3 contains 14 residues. V gave up 1 base and J gave up 3 bases, with 6 bases separating them. CDR3 region: CASSLIMDTGELFF. In DNA form, the CDR3 reads TGTGCCAGCAGCTTAATCATGGACACCGGGGAGCTGTTTTTT. Full variable domain (missing parts from reference TRBV7-3 and TRBJ2-2): GAGVSQTPSNKVTEKGKYVELRCDPISGHTALYWYRQSLGQGPEFLIYFQGTGAADDSGLPNDRFFAVRPEGSVSTLKIQRTERGDSAVYLCASSLIMDTGELFFGEGSRLTVL.

The chain employs TRBV5-5 and TRBJ2-1; D is unclear. The CDR3 covers 13 residues. The V and J ends lost 4 bases and 14 bases respectively, with 19 bases between them. Germline V gene lookup returns CDR1 SGHKS and CDR2 YYEKEE (reference sequence). The CDR3 coding sequence is TGTGCCAGCAGCCTCCTGGGCCCTCTTGGAAAGTTCTTC. Protein: CASSLLGPLGKFF.

The V and J genes are TRBV29-1 and TRBJ2-1, with TRBD2 matching over 10 bases. Trimming removed 7 bases from V and 5 bases from J; junction bases left unmatched: 5. CDR3 length: 13 amino acids. CDR1 is SQVTM, CDR2 ANQGSEA, per germline. CDR3 coding DNA: TGCAGCGATACGGGACTAGCGAACAATGAGCAGTTCTTC. Its protein is CSDTGLANNEQFF.

The chain couples TRBV5-4 to TRBJ1-4; 8 positions match TRBD1. Looked up from germline, CDR1 is SGHNT and CDR2 is YYREEE (reference sequence). The J segment lost 7 bases and the V segment lost 4 bases, leaving 9 bases of the junction unmatched. CDR3 length equals 15 residues. The CDR3 sequence is CASSPEADRGEKLFF. The CDR3 DNA follows: TGTGCCAGCAGCCCGGAGGCCGACAGGGGTGAAAAACTGTTTTTT.

The genes are TRBV6-5 and TRBJ1-5; TRBD1 agrees at 7 bases. The CDR3 totals 13 residues. Germline values: CDR1 MNHEY, CDR2 SVGAGI. With 6 bases clipped from V and 3 bases from J, the junction kept 2 bases outside the gene matches. Written as DNA, the CDR3 is TGTGCCAGCAGCGACAGGGACAATCAGCCCCAGCATTTT. Residues: CASSDRDNQPQHF.

Concerning this clone itself: The germline gene is not matched at one end of the junction; a read error may be the cause. The V gene is TRBV7-7, the J gene TRBJ2-5; D is perhaps TRBD1 or TRBD2 (6 bases each). The CDR3 is 13 amino acids. Germline V CDR1 and CDR2: SSHAT, FNYEAQ (reference sequence). CDR3 sequence (DNA): TGTGCTAGCAGAGGGGGGAATGAAGAGACCCAGTACTTC. Amino acids: CASRGGNEETQYF.

The J gene is TRBJ1-5, the V gene TRBV5-1; 7 bases fit TRBD1. The CDR3 runs 15 residues. The germline gives CDR1 SGHRS, CDR2 YFSETQ. With 0 bases clipped from V and 6 bases from J, the junction kept 6 bases outside the gene matches. CDR3 coding DNA: TGCGCCAGCAGCTTGGGGGGGACAGAGGCTCAGCCCCAGCATTTT. This codes for CASSLGGTEAQPQHF.

Comment on this clone: This sample includes further DNA sequences coding for the same CDR3. The chain joins TRBV18 to TRBJ1-1, with a tentative D call TRBD1 (5 bases). The V gene lost 0 bases and the J gene lost 5 bases, with 7 bases spanning the gap. Germline V lookup: CDR1 KGHSH, CDR2 LQKENI. The CDR3 runs to 13 residues. CDR3: CASSPPGGTEAFF. The CDR3, as DNA: TGTGCCAGCTCACCACCGGGGGGGACTGAAGCTTTCTTT.

V gene TRBV2 combines with J gene TRBJ1-4; 11 bases match TRBD1. The CDR3 is made up of 16 amino acids. V lost 7 bases and J lost 3; bases outside the gene matches: 7. The germline V gene has CDR1 SNHLY and CDR2 FYNNEI. CDR3 amino acids: CASKRTGGFANEKLFF. The CDR3 DNA reads as TGTGCCAGCAAACGGACAGGGGGCTTTGCTAATGAAAAACTGTTTTTT.

J is TRBJ2-1 and V is TRBV18, with a tentative D call TRBD2 (5 bases). The V gene lost 0 bases and the J gene lost 6 bases, with 12 bases spanning the gap. There are 15 residues in the CDR3. The germline V gene encodes CDR1 KGHSH and CDR2 LQKENI. CDR3 bases: TGTGCCAGCTCACCACCCCGGGGATCTGGCAATGAGCAGTTCTTC. The encoded protein is CASSPPRGSGNEQFF. Drawing the rest from reference TRBV18 and TRBJ2-1, the complete variable domain is NAGVMQNPRHLVRRRGQEARLRCSPMKGHSHVYWYRQLPEEGLKFMVYLQKENIIDESGMPKERFSAEFPKEGPSILRIQQVVRGDSAAYFCASSPPRGSGNEQFFGPGTRLTVL.

V usage is TRBV11-2 and J usage is TRBJ2-7; D gene unclear. CDR1 is SGHAT, CDR2 FQNNGV, per germline. V shed 2 bases and J shed 5 bases, with 10 bases lying between them. This CDR3 spans 13 amino acids. The CDR3 loop is CASSLIVYHEQYF. In DNA form, the CDR3 reads TGTGCCAGCAGCTTAATAGTTTACCACGAGCAGTACTTC.

Notes on this clone: This sample also contains other DNA sequences that code for the same CDR3. The chain has TRBV18 and TRBJ2-5, with unresolved D. The CDR3 covers 12 residues. The V end was cut by 1 base, the J end by 2 bases, with 2 bases between. Germline CDR1 KGHSH, CDR2 LQKENI. CDR3 DNA: TGTGCCAGCTCACCACGGCAAGAGACCCAGTACTTC. It specifies CASSPRQETQYF.

The chain combines TRBV19 with TRBJ1-1; maybe TRBD1 (6 bases). Between the trimmed V and J ends, which lost 4 bases and 4 bases, there was a span of 22 bases. CDR3 length: 17 residues. The germline V gene encodes CDR1 LNHDA and CDR2 SQIVND (reference sequence). The CDR3 is CASSTFSPQGFGTEAFF. In DNA form, the CDR3 reads TGTGCCAGTAGTACATTCAGTCCCCAGGGGTTCGGCACTGAAGCTTTCTTT.

The chain has TRBV11-2 and TRBJ2-7; D perhaps matches TRBD1 (6 bases). Deletions cut 4 bases from V and 0 bases from J, with 16 bases between. Germline assignment: CDR1 SGHAT and CDR2 FQNNGV. The CDR3 runs 16 residues. The CDR3 reads CASSSIKKTGSYEQYF. The CDR3 bases are TGTGCCAGCAGCTCCATAAAGAAGACAGGCTCCTACGAGCAGTACTTC.

The genes are TRBV14 and TRBJ2-3; 10 nucleotides agree with TRBD2. CDR3 length: 17 residues. Per germline, CDR1 SGHDN and CDR2 FVKESK. The trim removed 2 bases at V and 6 bases at J, leaving 11 bases unmatched. CDR3 nucleotides: TGTGCCAGCAGCCAACGTCGGTCTAGCGGGAGTGGTGATACGCAGTATTTT. Translated, it gives CASSQRRSSGSGDTQYF.